The T cell receptor (beta chain) under discussion was sequenced for a study of T cell responses to AZD1222 COVID-19 vaccine. Study-wide background: Pooling covered second doses at about 4 or about 12 weeks. Study-wide points: Repertoire sampling occurred only after the peak T cell response.

Here immunoSEQ multiplex PCR was the method, and the copy in TCRdb shows in-frame clones only, minus some. Of around 140,000 clones listed, around 92% are singletons. Comment on this clone: Its antigen is still unknown.

The sequenced sample was peripheral blood, obtained on day 0 of AZD1222 vaccination. This sequence originates from an adult in good health.

CDR3 residues: CAILMATNEKLFF. The CDR3 DNA is TGTGCCATTCTTATGGCAACTAATGAAAAACTGTTTTTT. J is TRBJ1-4 and V is TRBV6-5; D gene uncertain. CDR1 is MNHEY and CDR2 is SVGAGI in the germline V gene. V lost 10 bases, J lost 0 bases, and 9 bases lay in between. This CDR3 region has 13 residues.